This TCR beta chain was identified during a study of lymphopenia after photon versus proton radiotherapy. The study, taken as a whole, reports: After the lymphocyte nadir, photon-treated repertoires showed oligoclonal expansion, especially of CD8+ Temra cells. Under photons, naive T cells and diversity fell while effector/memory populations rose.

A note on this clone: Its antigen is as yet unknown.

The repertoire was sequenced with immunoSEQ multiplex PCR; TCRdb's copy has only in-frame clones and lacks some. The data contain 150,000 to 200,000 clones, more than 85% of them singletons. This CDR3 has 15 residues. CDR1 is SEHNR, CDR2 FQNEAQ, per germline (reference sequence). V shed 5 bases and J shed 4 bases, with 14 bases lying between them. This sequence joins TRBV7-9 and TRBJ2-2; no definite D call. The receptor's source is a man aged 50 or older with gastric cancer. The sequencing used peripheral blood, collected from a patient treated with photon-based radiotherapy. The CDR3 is CASSRKERFTGELFF. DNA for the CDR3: TGTGCCAGCAGCCGTAAGGAGAGGTTCACCGGGGAGCTGTTTTTT.